This T cell receptor (beta chain) comes out of a study of CD8 T cells in ankylosing spondylitis. The study's findings and limits: Within ankylosing spondylitis blood, a TCR beta motif made up of fewer than ten highly homologous variants appeared to be characteristic.

This clonotype was seen at least ten times. Its antigen is not known. TCRdb reprocessed the 5' RACE reads with MiXCR, giving one entry per CDR3 protein. Here the sample spans about 840,000 distinct CDR3 sequences, approximately 12% being singletons. The clonotype was recovered from a male donor with ankylosing spondylitis. Source material: blood, either unsorted or a sorted T cell fraction (not recorded which).

CDR3 coding DNA: TGCAGTGCTCTTAGAGGGATCCCCTACAATGAGCAGTTCTTC. It encodes CSALRGIPYNEQFF. The V and J genes are TRBV20-1 and TRBJ2-1, with D possibly matching TRBD2 (5 bases). V was shortened by 5 bases and J by 2 bases, with 13 bases between the two germline ends. Germline assignment: CDR1 DFQATT and CDR2 SNEGSKA (reference sequence). CDR3 length: 14 amino acids.